This T cell receptor beta chain was found in a study of T cells in women clearing cervical HPV infection. Study results and limitations: Combining TCR richness with V gene abundances gave roughly 0.88 AUC.

Of note for this clone: Its specificity is unknown. The missing CDR3 end, 3 residues past where the read stops, is filled in from the germline J gene.

The assay was immunoSEQ multiplex PCR, and TCRdb's table has in-frame clones only and misses some. The sample has under 40,000 clones; the top ten hold about 4.5%. CDR3 length: 15 amino acids. Trimming took 0 bases from V and 7 from J; bases not matched to a gene: 6. Germline loops: CDR1 SGHDT, CDR2 YYEEEE. The chain couples TRBV5-6 to TRBJ1-4; 7 bases line up with TRBD1. Sequencing was carried out using blood buffy coat. This TCR came from a woman between 18 and 70 years old with a cervical HPV16 infection that either progressed to CIN3+ or cleared (not recorded which). This CDR3 reads CASSLEGAGREKLFF. Partial CDR3 DNA: TGTGCCAGCAGCTTGGAGGGGGCGGGCCGTGAAAAA. The variable domain in full, completed from reference TRBV5-6 and TRBJ1-4, reads DAGVTQSPTHLIKTRGQQVTLRCSPKSGHDTVSWYQQALGQGPQFIFQYYEEEERQRGNFPDRFSGHQFPNYSSELNVNALLLGDSALYLCASSLEGAGREKLFFGSGTQLSVL.